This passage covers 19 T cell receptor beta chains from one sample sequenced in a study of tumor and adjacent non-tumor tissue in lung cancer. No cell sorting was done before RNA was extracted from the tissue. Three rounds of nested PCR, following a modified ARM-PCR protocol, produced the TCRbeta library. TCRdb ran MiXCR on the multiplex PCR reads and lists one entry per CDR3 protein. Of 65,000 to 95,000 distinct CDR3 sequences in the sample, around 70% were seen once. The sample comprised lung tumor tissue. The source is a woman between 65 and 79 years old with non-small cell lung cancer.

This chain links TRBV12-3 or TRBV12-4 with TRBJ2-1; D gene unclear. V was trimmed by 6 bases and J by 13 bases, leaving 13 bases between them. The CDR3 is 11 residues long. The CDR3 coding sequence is TGTGCCAGCAGAGTACGCGGAGAACAGTTCTTC. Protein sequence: CASRVRGEQFF.

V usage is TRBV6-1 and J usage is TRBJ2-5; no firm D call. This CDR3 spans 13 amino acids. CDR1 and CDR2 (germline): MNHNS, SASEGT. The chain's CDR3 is CAGSTSYQETQYF. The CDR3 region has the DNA TGTGCAGGCAGTACATCCTACCAAGAGACCCAGTACTTC.

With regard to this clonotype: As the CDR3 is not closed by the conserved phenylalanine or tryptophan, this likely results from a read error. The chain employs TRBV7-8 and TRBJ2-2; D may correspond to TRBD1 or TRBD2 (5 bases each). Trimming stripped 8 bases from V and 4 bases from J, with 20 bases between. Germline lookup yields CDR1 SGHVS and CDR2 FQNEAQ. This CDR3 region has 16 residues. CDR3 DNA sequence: TGTGCCAGCGAAAGAACCGGGACGGTGAGCACCGGGGAGCTGTTTTCT. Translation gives CASERTGTVSTGELFS.

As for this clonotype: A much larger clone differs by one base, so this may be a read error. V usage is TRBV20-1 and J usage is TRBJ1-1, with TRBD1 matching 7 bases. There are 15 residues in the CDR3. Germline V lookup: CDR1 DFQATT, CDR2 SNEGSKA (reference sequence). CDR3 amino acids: CSARHGQEPNTDAFF. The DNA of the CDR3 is TGCAGTGCACGACATGGACAGGAGCCGAACACTGATGCTTTCTTT.

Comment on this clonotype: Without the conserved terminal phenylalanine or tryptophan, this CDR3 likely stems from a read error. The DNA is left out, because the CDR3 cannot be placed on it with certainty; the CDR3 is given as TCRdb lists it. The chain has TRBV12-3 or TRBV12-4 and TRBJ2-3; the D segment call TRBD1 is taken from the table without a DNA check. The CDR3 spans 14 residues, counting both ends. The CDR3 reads CASSFRPPAGPGYY.

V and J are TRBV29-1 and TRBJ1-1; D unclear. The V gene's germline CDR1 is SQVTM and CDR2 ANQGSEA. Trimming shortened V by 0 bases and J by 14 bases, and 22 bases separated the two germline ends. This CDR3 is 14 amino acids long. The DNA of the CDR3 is TGCAGCGTTGAAGATAGATTCTTGAGAAAGGGAGCCTTCTTT. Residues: CSVEDRFLRKGAFF.

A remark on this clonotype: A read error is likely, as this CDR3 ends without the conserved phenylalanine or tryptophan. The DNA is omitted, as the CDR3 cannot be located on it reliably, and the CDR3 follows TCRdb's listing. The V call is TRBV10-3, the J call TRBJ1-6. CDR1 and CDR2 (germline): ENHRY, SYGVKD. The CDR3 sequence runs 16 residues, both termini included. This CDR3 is CAINERKSSYNSPFHI.

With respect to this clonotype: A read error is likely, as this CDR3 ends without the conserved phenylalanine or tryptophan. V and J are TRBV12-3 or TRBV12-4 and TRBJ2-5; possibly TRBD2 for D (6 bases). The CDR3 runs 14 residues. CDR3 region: CASTLGGGGETQYL. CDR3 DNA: TGTGCCAGCACCCTGGGGGGAGGTGGGGAGACACAGTACCTC.

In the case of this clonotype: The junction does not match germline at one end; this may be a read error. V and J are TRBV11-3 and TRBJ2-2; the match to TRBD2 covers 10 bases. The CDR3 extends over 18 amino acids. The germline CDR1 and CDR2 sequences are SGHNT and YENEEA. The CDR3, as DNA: TGTGCCTGCAGCTTAGGGGGACCGGGACTAGCGAACACAGGGGAGCTGTTTTTT. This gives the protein CACSLGGPGLANTGELFF.

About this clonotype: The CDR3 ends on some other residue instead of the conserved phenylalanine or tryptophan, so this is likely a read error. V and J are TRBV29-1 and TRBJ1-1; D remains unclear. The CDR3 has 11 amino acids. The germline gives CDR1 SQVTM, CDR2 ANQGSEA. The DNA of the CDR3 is TGCAGCGTTGAATGGAACACTGAGGCTTTCTAT. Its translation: CSVEWNTEAFY.

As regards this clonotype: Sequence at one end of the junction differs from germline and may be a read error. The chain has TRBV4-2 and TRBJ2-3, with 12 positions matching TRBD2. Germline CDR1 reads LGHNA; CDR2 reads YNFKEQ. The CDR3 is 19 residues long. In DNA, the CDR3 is TGTGCCAGCATGGGAAACGGGGATCCTAGCGGGAGGGCTCCAGATACGCTGTATTTT. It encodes CASMGNGDPSGRAPDTLYF.

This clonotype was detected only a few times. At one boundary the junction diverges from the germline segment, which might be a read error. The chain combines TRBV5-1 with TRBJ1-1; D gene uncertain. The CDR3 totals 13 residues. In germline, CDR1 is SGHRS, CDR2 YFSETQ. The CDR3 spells CASSLSVRSEDFF. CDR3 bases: TGCGCCAGCAGCTTGTCTGTCCGCTCTGAAGATTTCTTT.

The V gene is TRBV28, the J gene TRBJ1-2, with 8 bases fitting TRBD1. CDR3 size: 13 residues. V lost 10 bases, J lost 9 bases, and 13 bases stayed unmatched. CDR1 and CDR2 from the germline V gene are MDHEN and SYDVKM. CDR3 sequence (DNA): TGTGCCACCTGGACAGGGTTTTTGTATTGCTACACCTTC. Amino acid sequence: CATWTGFLYCYTF.

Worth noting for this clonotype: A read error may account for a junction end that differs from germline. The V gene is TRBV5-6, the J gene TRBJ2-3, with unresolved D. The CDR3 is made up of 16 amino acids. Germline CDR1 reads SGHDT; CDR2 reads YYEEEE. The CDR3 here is CASSTTDGRSTDTQYF. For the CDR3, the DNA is TGTGCAAGCAGCACGACGGACGGACGGAGCACAGATACGCAGTATTTT.

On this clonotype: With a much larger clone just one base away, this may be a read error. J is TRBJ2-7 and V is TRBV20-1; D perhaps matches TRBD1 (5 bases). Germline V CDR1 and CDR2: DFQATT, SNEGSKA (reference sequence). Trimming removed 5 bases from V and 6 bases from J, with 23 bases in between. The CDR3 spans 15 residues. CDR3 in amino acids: CSAELGARFYCEQYF. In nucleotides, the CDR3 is TGCAGTGCTGAGCTAGGGGCTAGATTTTATTGCGAGCAGTACTTC.

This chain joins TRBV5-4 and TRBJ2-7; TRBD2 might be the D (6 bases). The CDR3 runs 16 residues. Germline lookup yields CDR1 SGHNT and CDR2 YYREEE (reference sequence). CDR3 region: CVNSRDSSQGSYEQYF. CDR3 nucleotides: TGTGTCAACAGCCGGGACTCTTCCCAAGGGTCCTACGAGCAGTACTTC.

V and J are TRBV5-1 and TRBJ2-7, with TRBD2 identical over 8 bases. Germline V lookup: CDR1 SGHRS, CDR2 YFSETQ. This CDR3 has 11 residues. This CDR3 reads CASGTSHVQYF. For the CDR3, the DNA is TGCGCTAGCGGGACTTCGCACGTGCAGTACTTC.

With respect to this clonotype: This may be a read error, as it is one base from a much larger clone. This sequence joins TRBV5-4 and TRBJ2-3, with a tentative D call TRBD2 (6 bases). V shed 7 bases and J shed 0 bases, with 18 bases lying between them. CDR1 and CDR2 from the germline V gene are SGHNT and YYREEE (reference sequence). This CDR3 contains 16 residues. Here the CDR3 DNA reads TGTGCCAGCTGCTCGGGGGAGCGGCAAAGCACAGATACGCAGTATTTT. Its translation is CASCSGERQSTDTQYF.

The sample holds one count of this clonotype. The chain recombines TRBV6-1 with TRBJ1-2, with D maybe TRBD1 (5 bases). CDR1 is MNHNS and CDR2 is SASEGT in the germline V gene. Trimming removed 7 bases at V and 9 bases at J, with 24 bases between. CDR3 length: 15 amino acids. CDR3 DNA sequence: TGTGCCAGCATGGATTCGGCAGGGAAGGCTGGCCGCTACACCTTC. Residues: CASMDSAGKAGRYTF.